This T cell receptor (beta chain) was sequenced during a study of shared clonotypes between healthy human individuals. Study-level results: The study drew on few donors, limiting represented genetic and exposure-history diversity. The authors sampled blood alone, and tissue repertoires likely differ.

Note on this clone: Antigen unknown.

The CDR3 is 16 amino acids. Germline-derived CDR1 and CDR2 are SGHAT and FQNNGV. Germline trimming cut 5 bases from V and 1 base from J; bases unmatched to any gene: 8. Data came from immunoSEQ multiplex PCR; TCRdb stores just in-frame clones and leaves some out. Counted here are some 500,000 clones, 70% to 80% occurring once; the ten biggest clones make up around 12%. This clonotype was obtained from a woman aged 40 to 50 in good health. Some clones in this sample may be carry-over from other donors' samples. V and J are TRBV11-2 and TRBJ1-5; TRBD1 matches at 7 bases. The sample taken for sequencing was PBMCs. CDR3 protein: CASSDRVGMSNQPQHF. CDR3 in DNA: TGTGCCAGCAGCGACAGGGTGGGGATGAGCAATCAGCCCCAGCATTTT. The full variable domain, its missing parts supplied by reference TRBV11-2 and TRBJ1-5, is EAGVAQSPRYKIIEKRQSVAFWCNPISGHATLYWYQQILGQGPKLLIQFQNNGVVDDSQLPKDRFSAERLKGVDSTLKIQPAKLEDSAVYLCASSDRVGMSNQPQHFGDGTRLSIL.